Included here is one T cell receptor beta chain sequence, with context. Sequencing was performed with immunoSEQ multiplex PCR; in TCRdb, only in-frame clones are kept and a portion is missing. The sample shows tens of thousands of clones, about 80% of them seen only once. The germline gives CDR1 MDHEN, CDR2 SYDVKM. V shed 1 base and J shed 5 bases, with 17 bases lying between them. The CDR3 has 16 residues. This sample was taken from a study of OX40 agonist ivuxolimab in advanced cancers. This sequence joins TRBV28 and TRBJ1-2; D is possibly TRBD1 (5 bases). The source of this sequence is an adult with an advanced solid tumor such as melanoma, head and neck, liver or kidney cancer. This specimen consisted of CD4+ or CD8+ T cells sorted from blood, obtained in a trial of the OX40 agonist ivuxolimab. CDR3 DNA sequence: TGTGCCAGCAGTTTATCGGGACCCGCCGGAGGGTATGGCTACACCTTC. This gives the protein CASSLSGPAGGYGYTF.